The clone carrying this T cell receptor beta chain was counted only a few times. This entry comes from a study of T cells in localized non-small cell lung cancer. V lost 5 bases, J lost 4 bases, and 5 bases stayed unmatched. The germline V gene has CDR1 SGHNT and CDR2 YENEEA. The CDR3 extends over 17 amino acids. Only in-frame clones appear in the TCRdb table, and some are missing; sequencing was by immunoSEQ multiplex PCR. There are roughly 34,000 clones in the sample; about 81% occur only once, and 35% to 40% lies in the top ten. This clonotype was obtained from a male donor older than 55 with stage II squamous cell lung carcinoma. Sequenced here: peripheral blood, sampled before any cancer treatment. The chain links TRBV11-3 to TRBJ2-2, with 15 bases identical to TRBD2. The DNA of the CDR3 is TGTGCCAGCAGCCGGGGACTAGCGGGAGGAATCACCGGGGAGCTGTTTTTT. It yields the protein CASSRGLAGGITGELFF.